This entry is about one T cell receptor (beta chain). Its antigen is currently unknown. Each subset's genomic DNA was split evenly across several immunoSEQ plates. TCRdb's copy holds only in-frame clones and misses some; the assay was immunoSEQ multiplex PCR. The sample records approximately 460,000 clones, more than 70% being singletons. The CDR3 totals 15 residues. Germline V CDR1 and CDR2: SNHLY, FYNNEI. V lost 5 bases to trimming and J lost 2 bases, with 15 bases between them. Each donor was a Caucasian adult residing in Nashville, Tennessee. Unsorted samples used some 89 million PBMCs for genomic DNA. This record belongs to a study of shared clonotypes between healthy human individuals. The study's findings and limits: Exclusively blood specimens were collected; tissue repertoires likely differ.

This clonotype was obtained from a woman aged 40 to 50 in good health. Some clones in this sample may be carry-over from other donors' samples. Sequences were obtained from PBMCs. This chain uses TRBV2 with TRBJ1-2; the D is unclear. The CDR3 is CASSSSPDSNYGYTF. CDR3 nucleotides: TGTGCCAGCAGTAGTAGCCCAGATTCCAACTATGGCTACACCTTC.